This paragraph covers one T cell receptor beta chain sequence. This clonotype was counted between two and nine times. The target of this receptor is not known. No base qualities exist here, and no much larger clone lies one base off it. Stable Graves' hyperthyroidism was defined as no progression to ophthalmopathy during 18 months of follow-up. Hyperthyroidism patients were aged 18 to 65 years and newly diagnosed, with disease duration of less than 2 months. Any patient with an uncontrolled infection, another autoimmune disease, pregnancy or lactation was excluded. Clinical symptoms, serum thyroxine and TRAb, thyroid ultrasound, and orbital computed tomography formed the basis for the diagnoses. PBMCs were separated from under 11 ml of fresh peripheral blood using Ficoll-Paque density gradient centrifugation. Total RNA was extracted using Trizol reagent, and RNA quality was assessed on an Agilent 2100 Bioanalyzer.

This sample is drawn from a study of T cells in Graves' hyperthyroidism and ophthalmopathy (dated by TCRdb to about 2019). Looking at the study overall: Peripheral blood was collected at initial diagnosis, before any treatment. To identify distinguishing TCR V-J signatures, a discovery cohort of about a hundred patients was used, comprising some 43 with Graves' ophthalmopathy and about 59 with stable Graves' hyperthyroidism. Prospective prediction of ophthalmopathy was tested in an independent validation cohort of approximately 19 hyperthyroidism patients and 17 patients who later progressed to ophthalmopathy. For training and testing, the roughly 97 patients in the discovery cohort were randomly divided in a 7:3 ratio. In more than 5 Graves' hyperthyroidism patients, the study also compared T-cell repertoires from thyroid tissue with T-cell repertoires from blood. After blood sampling, hyperthyroidism patients were treated with methimazole at a starting dose of 30 mg daily, and ophthalmopathy patients were treated with high-dose intravenous methylprednisolone. The paper describes TCR Vbeta CDR3 sequencing of about 140 peripheral blood samples, made up of 43 ophthalmopathy patients, around 78 hyperthyroidism patients and 17 progressor patients. Summary of the overall study and its limitations: A model built on a 13 V-J signature distinguished ophthalmopathy from stable hyperthyroidism, reaching around 90% sensitivity and under 84% specificity in cross-validation and 80%/75% in testing. Blood samples also contained most of the expanded thyroid clonotypes (frequency above 0.001), which suggests that blood repertoires may reflect thyroid immune responses. In validation, the model predicted progression to ophthalmopathy a median of 6.5 months before onset, with approximately 71% sensitivity and roughly 72% specificity. No statistical method was used to set the sample size in advance, and investigators knew the group allocation.

The TCR beta CDR3 regions were amplified from the RNA transcripts. The TCR CDR3 was subjected to a first round of RT-PCR using the HTBI primer set and the Qiagen OneStep RT-PCR kit. A second multiplex PCR round built the libraries, followed by size selection and purification. The libraries were sequenced on an Illumina HiSeq2000 using paired-end 100 bp reads. As for the original processing: Raw data were processed with SOAPnuke, discarding reads with adapters, uncalled bases, mean Phred below 15, or no exact constant-primer or identifier match. COPE v1.2.5 was used to merge high-quality paired reads, and clonotypes were defined as unique nucleotide sequences. Clonotypes were aligned to IMGT TRBV, TRBD and TRBJ reference segments using MiTCR v1.1. The analysis was restricted to V-J combinations with a frequency above 0.0001, which together covered 98% to 99.2% of the repertoires. A TCS score was defined as the ratio of F50 (clonal expansion) to E x V (chaos), with BLOSUM62-based TCRdist applied between CDR3 peptides within each V-J. Welch's t-statistics and random forest reduced around 550 V-J features to about 12, which were used in a naive Bayes classifier (R e1071). The raw public data were reprocessed by TCRdb itself: fastp quality trimming at Q25, MiXCR clonotype calling, in-frame beta chains only. Rows are combined by CDR3 protein, so each entry shows the most common genes and DNA. The V and J calls shown here were made by TCRdb, not taken from the authors' results. The sample has 700,000 or so distinct CDR3 sequences on record, 15% to 20% of them singletons. Around 7.7% of the sample is taken by the ten largest.

The CDR3 numbers 14 residues from cysteine through phenylalanine. The only DNA kept is the CDR3, 42 bases in frame from the first base. The junction shows trimming of 6 bases on V and 5 bases on J, plus 13 bases between the germline ends. This clonotype was sampled from a man in his late teens or twenties with Graves' hyperthyroidism. The chain links TRBV12-3 or TRBV12-4 with TRBJ1-4; the D segment could be TRBD1, given 6 matching bases. The specimen sequenced was blood. The CDR3 loop reads CASSPDSGNEKLFF. Read as DNA, the sequence is TGTGCCAGCAGCCCGGACAGCGGAAATGAAAAACTGTTTTTT.